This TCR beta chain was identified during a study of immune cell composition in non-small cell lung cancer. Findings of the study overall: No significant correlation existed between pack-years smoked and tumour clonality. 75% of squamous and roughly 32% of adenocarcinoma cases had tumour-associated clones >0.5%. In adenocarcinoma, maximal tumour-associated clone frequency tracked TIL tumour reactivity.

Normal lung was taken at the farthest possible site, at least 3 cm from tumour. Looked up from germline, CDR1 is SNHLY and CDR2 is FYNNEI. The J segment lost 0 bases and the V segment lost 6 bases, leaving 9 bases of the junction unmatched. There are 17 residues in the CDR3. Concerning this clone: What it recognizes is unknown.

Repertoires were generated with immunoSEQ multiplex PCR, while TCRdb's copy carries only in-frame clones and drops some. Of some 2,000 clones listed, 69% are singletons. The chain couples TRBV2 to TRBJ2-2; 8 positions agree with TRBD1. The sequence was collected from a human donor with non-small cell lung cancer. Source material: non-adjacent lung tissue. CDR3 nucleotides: TGTGCCAGCAGCCCAGTCCAGGGGGCCTCGAACACCGGGGAGCTGTTTTTT. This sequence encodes CASSPVQGASNTGELFF.